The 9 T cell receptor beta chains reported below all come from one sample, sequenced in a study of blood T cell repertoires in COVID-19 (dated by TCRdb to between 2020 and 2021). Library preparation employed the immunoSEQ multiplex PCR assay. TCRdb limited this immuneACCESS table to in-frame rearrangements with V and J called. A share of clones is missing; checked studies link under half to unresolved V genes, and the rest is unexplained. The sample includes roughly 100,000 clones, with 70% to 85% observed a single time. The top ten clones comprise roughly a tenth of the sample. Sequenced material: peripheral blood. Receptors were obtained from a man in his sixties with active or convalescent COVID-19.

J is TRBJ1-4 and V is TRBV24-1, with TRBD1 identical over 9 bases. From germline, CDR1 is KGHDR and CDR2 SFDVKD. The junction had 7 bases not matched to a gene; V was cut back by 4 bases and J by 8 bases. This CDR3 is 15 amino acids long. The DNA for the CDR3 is TGTGCCACCAGTGACCGCGGGACAGGGCGCGAAAAACTGTTTTTT. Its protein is CATSDRGTGREKLFF.

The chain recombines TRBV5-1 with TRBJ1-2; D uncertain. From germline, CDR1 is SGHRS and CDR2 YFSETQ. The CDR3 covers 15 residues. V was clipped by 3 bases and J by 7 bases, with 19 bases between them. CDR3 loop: CASSSQTEGGSGYTF. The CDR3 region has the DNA TGCGCCAGCAGCTCCCAGACGGAGGGTGGGTCTGGCTACACCTTC.

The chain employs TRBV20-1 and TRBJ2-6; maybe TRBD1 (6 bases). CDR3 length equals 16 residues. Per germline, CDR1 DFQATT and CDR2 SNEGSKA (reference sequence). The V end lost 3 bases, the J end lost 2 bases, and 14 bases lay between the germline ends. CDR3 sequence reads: CSASRDRSAGANVLTF. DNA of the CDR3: TGCAGTGCTAGTCGAGACAGGTCGGCTGGGGCCAACGTCCTGACTTTC.

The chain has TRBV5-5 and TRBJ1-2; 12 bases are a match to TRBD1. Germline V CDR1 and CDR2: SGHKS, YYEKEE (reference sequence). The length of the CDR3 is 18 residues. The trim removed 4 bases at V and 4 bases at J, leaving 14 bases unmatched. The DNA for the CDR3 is TGTGCCAGCAGCCGTGCGGGGACAGGGGGCCCCCCCACCTATGGCTACACCTTC. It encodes CASSRAGTGGPPTYGYTF.

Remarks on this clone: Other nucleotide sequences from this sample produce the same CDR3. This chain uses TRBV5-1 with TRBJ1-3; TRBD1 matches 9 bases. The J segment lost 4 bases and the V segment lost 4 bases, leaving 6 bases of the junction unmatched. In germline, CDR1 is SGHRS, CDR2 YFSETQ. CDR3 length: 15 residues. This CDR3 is CASSPGQGNGNTIYF. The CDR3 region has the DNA TGCGCCAGCAGCCCCGGACAGGGGAACGGAAACACCATATATTTT.

As DNA, the CDR3 is TGCGCCAGCAGCCACATCCTTGGACAGGGGAACTATGGCTACACCTTC. Its protein product is CASSHILGQGNYGYTF. V gene TRBV4-1 combines with J gene TRBJ1-2, with 9 bases matching TRBD1. Losses at the gene ends were 3 bases for V and 2 bases for J; bases not matched to a gene: 7. Per the germline V gene, CDR1 is MGHRA and CDR2 is YSYEKL. The CDR3 runs 16 residues.

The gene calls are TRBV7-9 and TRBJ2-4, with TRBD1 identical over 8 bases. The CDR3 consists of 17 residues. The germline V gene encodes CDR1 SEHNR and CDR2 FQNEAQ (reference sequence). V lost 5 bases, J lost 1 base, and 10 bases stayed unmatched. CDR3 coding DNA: TGTGCCAGCAGCCATACTACAGGGGGTGAGGCCAAAAACATTCAGTACTTC. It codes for CASSHTTGGEAKNIQYF.

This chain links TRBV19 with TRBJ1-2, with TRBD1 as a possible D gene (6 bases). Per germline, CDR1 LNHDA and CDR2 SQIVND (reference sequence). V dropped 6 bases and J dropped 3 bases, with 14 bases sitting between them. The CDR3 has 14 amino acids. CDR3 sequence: CASSHIGGDYGYTF. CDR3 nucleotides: TGTGCCAGTAGCCACATAGGGGGGGACTATGGCTACACCTTC. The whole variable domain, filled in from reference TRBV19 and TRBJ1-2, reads DGGITQSPKYLFRKEGQNVTLSCEQNLNHDAMYWYRQDPGQGLRLIYYSQIVNDFQKGDIAEGYSVSREKKESFPLTVTSAQKNPTAFYLCASSHIGGDYGYTFGSGTRLTVV.

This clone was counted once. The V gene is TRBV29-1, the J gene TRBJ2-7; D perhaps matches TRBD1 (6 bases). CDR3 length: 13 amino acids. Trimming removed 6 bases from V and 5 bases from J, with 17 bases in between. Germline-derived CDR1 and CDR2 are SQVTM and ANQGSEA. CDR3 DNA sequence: TGCAGCGTGGGTCGGGGACAACTGGACGAGCAGTACTTC. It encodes CSVGRGQLDEQYF.